This TCR beta chain was captured by sequencing in a study of CD8+ T cells in alopecia areata. Treatment reported: oral pan-JAK inhibitor, 5-10 mg twice daily. Study outcomes and limitations: Many expanded lesional clones stayed in scalp and blood while on tofacitinib.

Comment on this clone: Its antigen is not identified.

The V gene's germline CDR1 is SGDLS and CDR2 YYNGEE. This CDR3 region has 14 residues. V lost 4 bases to trimming and J lost 0 bases, with 11 bases between them. After isolation, RNA underwent reverse transcription to generate cDNA as the sequencing template. The assay was immunoSEQ multiplex PCR, and TCRdb's table has in-frame clones only and misses some. Among about 180,000 clones listed, about 48% were seen once. Sequencing used CD8+ T cells sorted from blood, obtained at week 24, from a patient treated with tofacitinib. The origin of this receptor is a human donor with alopecia areata. The rearrangement uses TRBV9 and TRBJ2-7, with D possibly matching TRBD1 (5 bases). The CDR3: CASSPWGSSYEQYF. The DNA of the CDR3 is TGTGCCAGCAGCCCTTGGGGCAGCTCCTACGAGCAGTACTTC.